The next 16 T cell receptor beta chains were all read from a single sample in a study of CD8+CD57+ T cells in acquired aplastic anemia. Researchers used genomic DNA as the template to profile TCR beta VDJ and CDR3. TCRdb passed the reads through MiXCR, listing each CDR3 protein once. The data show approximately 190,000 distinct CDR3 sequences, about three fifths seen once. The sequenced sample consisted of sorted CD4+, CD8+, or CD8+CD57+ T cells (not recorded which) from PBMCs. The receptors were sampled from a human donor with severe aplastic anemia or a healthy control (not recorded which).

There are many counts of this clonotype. The CDR3: CASSFVVGRLGRGYTF. The CDR3, as DNA: TGTGCCAGCAGCTTTGTCGTCGGCCGCCTAGGGAGAGGCTACACCTTC. The chain uses TRBV5-8 and TRBJ1-2; D not certain. CDR1 is SGHTS and CDR2 is YDEGEE in the germline V gene. The CDR3 covers 16 residues. Trimming removed 2 bases at V and 8 bases at J, with 22 bases between.

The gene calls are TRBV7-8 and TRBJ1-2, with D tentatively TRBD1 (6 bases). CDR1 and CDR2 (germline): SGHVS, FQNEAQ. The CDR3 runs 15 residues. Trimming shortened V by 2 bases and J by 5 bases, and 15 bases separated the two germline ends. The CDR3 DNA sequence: TGTGCCAGCAGCTTAAGAACAGGGAGAGAGTATGGCTACACCTTC. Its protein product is CASSLRTGREYGYTF.

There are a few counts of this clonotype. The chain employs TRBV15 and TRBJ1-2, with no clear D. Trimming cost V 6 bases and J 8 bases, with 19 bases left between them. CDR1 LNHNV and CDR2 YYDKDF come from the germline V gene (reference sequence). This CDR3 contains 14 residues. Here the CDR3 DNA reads TGTGCCACCAGACCAGGAGTAGGGAGAGGAGGCTACACCTTC. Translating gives CATRPGVGRGGYTF.

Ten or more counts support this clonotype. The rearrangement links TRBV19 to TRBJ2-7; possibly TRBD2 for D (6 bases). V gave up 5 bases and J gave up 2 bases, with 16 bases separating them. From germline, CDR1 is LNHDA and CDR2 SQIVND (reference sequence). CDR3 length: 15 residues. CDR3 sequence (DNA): TGTGCCAGTAGTCCGGGACTTAGCGGTACCTACGAGCAGTACTTC. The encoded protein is CASSPGLSGTYEQYF.

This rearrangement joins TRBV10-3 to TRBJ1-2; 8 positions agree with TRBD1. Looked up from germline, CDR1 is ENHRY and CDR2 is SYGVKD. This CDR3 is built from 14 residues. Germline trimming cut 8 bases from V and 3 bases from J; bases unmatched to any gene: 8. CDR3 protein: CAIHPDRGDYGYTF. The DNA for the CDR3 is TGTGCCATCCATCCCGACAGGGGCGACTATGGCTACACCTTC.

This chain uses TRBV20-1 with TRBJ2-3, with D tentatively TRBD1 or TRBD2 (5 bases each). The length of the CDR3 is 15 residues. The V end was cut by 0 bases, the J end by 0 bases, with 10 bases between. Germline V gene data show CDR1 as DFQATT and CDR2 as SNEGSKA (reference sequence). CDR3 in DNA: TGCAGTGCTAGAGATTACGAGGGGAGCACAGATACGCAGTATTTT. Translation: CSARDYEGSTDTQYF.

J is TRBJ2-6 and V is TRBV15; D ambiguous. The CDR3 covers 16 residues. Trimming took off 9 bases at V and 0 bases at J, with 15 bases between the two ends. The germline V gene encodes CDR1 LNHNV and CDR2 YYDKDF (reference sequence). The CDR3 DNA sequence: TGTGCCACACTTTCTCCCTTTGGCTCTGGGGCCAACGTCCTGACTTTC. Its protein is CATLSPFGSGANVLTF. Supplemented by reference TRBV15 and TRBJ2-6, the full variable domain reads DAMVIQNPRYQVTQFGKPVTLSCSQTLNHNVMYWYQQKSSQAPKLLFHYYDKDFNNEADTPDNFQSRRPNTSFCFLDIRSPGLGDTAMYLCATLSPFGSGANVLTFGAGSRLTVL.

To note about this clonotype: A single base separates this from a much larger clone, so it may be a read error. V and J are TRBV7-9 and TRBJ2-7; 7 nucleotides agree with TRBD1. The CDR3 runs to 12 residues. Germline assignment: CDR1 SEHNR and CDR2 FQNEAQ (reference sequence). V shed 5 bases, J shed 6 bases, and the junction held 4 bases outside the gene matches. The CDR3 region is CASSENRGEQYF. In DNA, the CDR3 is TGTGCCAGCAGCGAGAACAGGGGCGAGCAGTACTTC.

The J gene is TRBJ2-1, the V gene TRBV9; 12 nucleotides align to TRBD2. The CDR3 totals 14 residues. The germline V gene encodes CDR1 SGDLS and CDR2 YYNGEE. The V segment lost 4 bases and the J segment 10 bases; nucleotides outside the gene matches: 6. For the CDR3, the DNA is TGTGCCAGCAGCCCAGGACTAGCGGGGTTGGAGCAGTTCTTC. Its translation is CASSPGLAGLEQFF.

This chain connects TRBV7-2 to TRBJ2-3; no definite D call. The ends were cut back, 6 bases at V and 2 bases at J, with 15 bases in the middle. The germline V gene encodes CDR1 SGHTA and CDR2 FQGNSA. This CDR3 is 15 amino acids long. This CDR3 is CASRSNPAVTDTQYF. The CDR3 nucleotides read TGTGCCAGCAGATCAAACCCGGCTGTCACAGATACGCAGTATTTT.

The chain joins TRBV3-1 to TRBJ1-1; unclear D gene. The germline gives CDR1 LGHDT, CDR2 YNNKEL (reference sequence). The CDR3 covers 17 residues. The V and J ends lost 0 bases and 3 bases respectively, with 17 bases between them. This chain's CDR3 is CASSQEGLKAWDTEAFF. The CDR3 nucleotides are TGTGCCAGCAGCCAAGAAGGCCTTAAAGCATGGGACACTGAAGCTTTCTTT.

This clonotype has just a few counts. CDR3 DNA sequence: TGTGCCAGCAGCTTAGCAGGTAGCGGGAGGCCCAAAGATACGCAGTATTTT. Translating it yields CASSLAGSGRPKDTQYF. V is TRBV7-9 and J is TRBJ2-3, with TRBD2 matching over 10 bases. Trimming at V came to 0 bases and at J to 5 bases, leaving 8 bases not matched to a gene. This CDR3 region has 17 residues. The germline CDR1 and CDR2 sequences are SEHNR and FQNEAQ (reference sequence).

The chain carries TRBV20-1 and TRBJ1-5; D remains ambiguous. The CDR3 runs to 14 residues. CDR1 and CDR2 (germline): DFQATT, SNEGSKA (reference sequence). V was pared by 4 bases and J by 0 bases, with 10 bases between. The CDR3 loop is CSAKLMNSNQPQHF. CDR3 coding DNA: TGCAGTGCTAAGTTGATGAATAGCAATCAGCCCCAGCATTTT.

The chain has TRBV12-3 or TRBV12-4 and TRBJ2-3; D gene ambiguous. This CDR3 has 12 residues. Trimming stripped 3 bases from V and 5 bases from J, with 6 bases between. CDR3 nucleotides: TGTGCCAGCAGTTTTTTTGGAGATACGCAGTATTTT. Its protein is CASSFFGDTQYF.

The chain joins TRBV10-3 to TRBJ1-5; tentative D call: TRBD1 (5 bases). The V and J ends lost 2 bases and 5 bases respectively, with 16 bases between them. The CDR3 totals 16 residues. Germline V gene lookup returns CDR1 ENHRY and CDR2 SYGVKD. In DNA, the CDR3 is TGTGCCATCAGTGAGACTAGAGGGCAGGGCCATCAGCCCCAGCATTTT. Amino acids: CAISETRGQGHQPQHF.

CDR3 coding DNA: TGCAGTGCTAGAGAAGACCCCAAACTCCCTGAAGCTTTCTTT. Its translation is CSAREDPKLPEAFF. The rearrangement joins TRBV20-1 to TRBJ1-1; D is undetermined. The germline gives CDR1 DFQATT, CDR2 SNEGSKA (reference sequence). The V gene lost 0 bases and the J gene lost 6 bases, with 14 bases spanning the gap. The CDR3 totals 14 residues.